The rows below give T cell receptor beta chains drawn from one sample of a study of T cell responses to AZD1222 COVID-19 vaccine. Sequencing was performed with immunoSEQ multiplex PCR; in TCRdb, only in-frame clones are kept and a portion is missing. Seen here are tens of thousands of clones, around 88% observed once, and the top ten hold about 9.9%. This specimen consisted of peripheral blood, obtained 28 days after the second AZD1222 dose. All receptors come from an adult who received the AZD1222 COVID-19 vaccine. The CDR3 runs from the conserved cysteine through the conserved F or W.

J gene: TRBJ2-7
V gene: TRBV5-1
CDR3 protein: CASSLPGQGANEQYF

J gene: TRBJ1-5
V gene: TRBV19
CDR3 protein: CASIGTGGNQPQHF

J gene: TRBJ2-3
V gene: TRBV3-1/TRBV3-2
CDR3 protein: CASSPLRTTDTQYF

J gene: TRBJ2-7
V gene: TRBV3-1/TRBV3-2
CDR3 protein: CASSQDSTAGAPPSYEQYF

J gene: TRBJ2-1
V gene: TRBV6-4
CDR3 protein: CATHPEGARSSYNEQFF

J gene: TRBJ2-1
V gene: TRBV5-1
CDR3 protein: CASIDREGTFSDEQFF

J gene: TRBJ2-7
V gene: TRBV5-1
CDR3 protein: CASSLGGTAPYEQYF

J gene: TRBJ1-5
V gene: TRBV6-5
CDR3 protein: CASRRGLEPQHF

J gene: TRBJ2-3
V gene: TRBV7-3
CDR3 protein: CASSQGGGDTDTQYF

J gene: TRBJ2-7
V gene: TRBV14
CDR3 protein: CASSQGFGRFYEQYF

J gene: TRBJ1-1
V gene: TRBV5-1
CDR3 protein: CASSETTAPNTEAFF

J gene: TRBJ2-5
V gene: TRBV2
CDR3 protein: CASSEVETQYF

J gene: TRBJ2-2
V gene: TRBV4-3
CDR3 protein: CASSPQGDAGELFF

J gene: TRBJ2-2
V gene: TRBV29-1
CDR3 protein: CSISLTGPDTGELFF

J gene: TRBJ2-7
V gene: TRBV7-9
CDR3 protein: CASSLAGAHEQYF

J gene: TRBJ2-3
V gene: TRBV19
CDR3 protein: CASRQDTDTQYF

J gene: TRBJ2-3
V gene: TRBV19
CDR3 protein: CASSPGQGGTDTQYF